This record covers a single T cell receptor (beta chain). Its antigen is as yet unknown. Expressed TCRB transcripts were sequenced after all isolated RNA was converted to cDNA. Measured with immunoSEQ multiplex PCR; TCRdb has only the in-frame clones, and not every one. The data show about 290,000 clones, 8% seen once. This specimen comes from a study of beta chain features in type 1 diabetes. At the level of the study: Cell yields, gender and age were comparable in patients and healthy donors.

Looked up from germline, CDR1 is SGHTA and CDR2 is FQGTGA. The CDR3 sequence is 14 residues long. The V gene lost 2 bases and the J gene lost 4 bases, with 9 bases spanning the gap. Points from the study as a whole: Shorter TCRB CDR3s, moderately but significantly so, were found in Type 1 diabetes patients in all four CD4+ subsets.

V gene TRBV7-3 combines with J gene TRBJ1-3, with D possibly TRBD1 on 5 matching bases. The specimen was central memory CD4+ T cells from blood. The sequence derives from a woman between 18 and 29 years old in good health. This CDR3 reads CASSLQGLGNTIYF. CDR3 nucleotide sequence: TGTGCCAGCAGCTTACAGGGTCTCGGAAACACCATATATTTT.